These 27 T cell receptor beta chains originate from one sample sequenced in a study of graft-versus-host responses after intestinal transplantation. These receptors have no identified antigens. Libraries were prepared by immunoSEQ multiplex PCR; TCRdb keeps only in-frame clonotypes and omits some of them. The sample includes about 100,000 clones, roughly 87% of them seen just once. The material sequenced was unstimulated CD4+ T cells sorted from spleen or lymph node cells, taken before transplant. The receptors stem from a human donor who was the organ donor for an intestinal transplant.

This chain uses TRBV6-1 with TRBJ2-5; TRBD2 might be the D (5 bases). V lost 7 bases and J 1 base, leaving 10 bases between the germline ends. Germline-derived CDR1 and CDR2 are MNHNS and SASEGT. The CDR3 totals 13 residues. The CDR3 sequence is CASNAGSQETQYF. In DNA, the CDR3 is TGTGCCAGCAATGCGGGCAGCCAAGAGACCCAGTACTTC.

The J gene is TRBJ2-1, the V gene TRBV10-1; D is unclear. Germline V gene data show CDR1 as WNHNN and CDR2 as SYGVQD (reference sequence). V gave up 5 bases and J gave up 2 bases, with 7 bases separating them. The CDR3 is made up of 13 amino acids. CDR3 bases: TGCGCCAGCAGTAGTATAACCTACAATGAGCAGTTCTTC. Amino acid sequence: CASSSITYNEQFF.

V is TRBV5-1 and J is TRBJ1-3, with a possible D match to TRBD1 (6 bases). The CDR3 runs to 16 residues. Trimming stripped 3 bases from V and 0 bases from J, with 13 bases between. Looked up from germline, CDR1 is SGHRS and CDR2 is YFSETQ. Written as DNA, the CDR3 is TGCGCCAGCAGCTCAAATACAGGGATCTCTGGAAACACCATATATTTT. Translated, it gives CASSSNTGISGNTIYF.

Only one count was recorded for this clone. This chain joins TRBV7-2 and TRBJ1-3; D is uncertain. The CDR3 is made up of 15 amino acids. V lost 2 bases to trimming and J lost 4 bases, with 12 bases between them. Germline assignment: CDR1 SGHTA and CDR2 FQGNSA. The CDR3 nucleotides read TGTGCCAGCAGCTTACTAGGGTTAGGGGGAAACACCATATATTTT. It specifies CASSLLGLGGNTIYF. The entire variable domain, with the rest obtained from reference TRBV7-2 and TRBJ1-3, is as follows: GAGVSQSPSNKVTEKGKDVELRCDPISGHTALYWYRQSLGQGLEFLIYFQGNSAPDKSGLPSDRFSAERTGGSVSTLTIQRTQQEDSAVYLCASSLLGLGGNTIYFGEGSWLTVV.

This clone appeared a few times. This rearrangement joins TRBV7-9 to TRBJ2-7; D not certain. Looked up from germline, CDR1 is SEHNR and CDR2 is FQNEAQ (reference sequence). The CDR3 totals 15 residues. Trimming removed 5 bases from V and 2 bases from J, with 16 bases in between. CDR3 residues: CASSRRGGSPYEQYF. DNA of the CDR3: TGTGCCAGCAGCCGCCGAGGTGGCAGCCCCTACGAGCAGTACTTC.

CDR3 DNA sequence: TGTGCCAGCTCACCACTTCCCGGGACAGGGCTCGGAAACACCATATATTTT. Translated: CASSPLPGTGLGNTIYF. The rearrangement uses TRBV18 and TRBJ1-3; the match to TRBD1 covers 9 bases. This CDR3 contains 17 residues. Germline V gene data show CDR1 as KGHSH and CDR2 as LQKENI. The junction had 8 bases not matched to a gene; V was cut back by 1 base and J by 4 bases.

This clone was seen only a few times. At one end, the junction sequence differs from germline, possibly due to a read error. V usage is TRBV5-4 and J usage is TRBJ1-2; D is uncertain. The length of the CDR3 is 12 residues. Per germline, CDR1 SGHNT and CDR2 YYREEE (reference sequence). The CDR3 loop reads CASSETKYGYTF. The CDR3 DNA reads as TGTGCCAGCAGCGAAACTAAATATGGCTACACCTTC.

The CDR3, as DNA: TGTGCCAGCAGTAGCTTGCGGGGGGCCGACACCGGGGAGCTGTTTTTT. Residues: CASSSLRGADTGELFF. The genes are TRBV28 and TRBJ2-2; 8 bases map to TRBD2. The V gene's germline CDR1 is MDHEN and CDR2 SYDVKM. This CDR3 is 16 amino acids long. Germline trimming cut 5 bases from V and 3 bases from J; bases unmatched to any gene: 8.

The chain is built from TRBV13 and TRBJ2-2; D gene uncertain. CDR3 length equals 12 residues. Per germline, CDR1 PRHDT and CDR2 FYEKMQ (reference sequence). Trimming pared 3 bases from V and 3 bases from J, leaving 2 bases between. CDR3 region: CASSFDTGELFF. The CDR3 DNA follows: TGTGCCAGCAGCTTCGACACCGGGGAGCTGTTTTTT.

The genes are TRBV30 and TRBJ2-7; D possibly corresponds to TRBD2 (6 bases). The CDR3 length is 10 residues. Trimming removed 5 bases at V and 7 bases at J, with 9 bases between. CDR1 is GTSNPN and CDR2 is SVGIG in the germline V gene (reference sequence). The CDR3 spells CAWGAGEQYF. CDR3 nucleotide sequence: TGTGCCTGGGGCGCGGGGGAGCAGTACTTC.

This clone was detected only a few times. This chain uses TRBV9 with TRBJ2-1; D may be TRBD1 or TRBD2 (6 bases each). Germline V gene data show CDR1 as SGDLS and CDR2 as YYNGEE. The CDR3 is made up of 16 amino acids. V shed 0 bases and J shed 7 bases, with 17 bases lying between them. This chain's CDR3 is CASSVGGGPLGNEQFF. CDR3 bases: TGTGCCAGCAGCGTAGGAGGGGGGCCTCTCGGGAATGAGCAGTTCTTC.

The chain uses TRBV7-9 and TRBJ2-5; TRBD2 agrees at 9 bases. The end of the DNA fits TRBJ2-7 better, so the J call may be wrong. CDR1 and CDR2 (germline): SEHNR, FQNEAQ (reference sequence). The CDR3 consists of 14 residues. The CDR3 is CASSPRTSAYEQYF. In DNA form, the CDR3 reads TGTGCCAGCAGCCCCAGGACTAGCGCCTACGAGCAGTACTTC.

The chain joins TRBV7-2 to TRBJ2-3; 7 bases are shared with TRBD1. With V trimmed by 5 bases and J by 2 bases, 7 bases remained unmatched. The CDR3 sequence is 15 residues long. From germline, CDR1 is SGHTA and CDR2 FQGNSA. The CDR3 spells CASSNRQGYTDTQYF. The CDR3 DNA reads TGTGCCAGCAGCAACCGACAGGGCTACACAGATACGCAGTATTTT.

J is TRBJ2-3 and V is TRBV2; D is undetermined. CDR1 and CDR2 (germline): SNHLY, FYNNEI. V was cut by 5 bases and J by 1 base, with 13 bases left in between. The CDR3 contains 15 residues. The CDR3 spells CASSPGPGRTDTQYF. The CDR3 bases are TGTGCCAGCAGTCCCGGGCCCGGACGCACAGATACGCAGTATTTT.

The V gene is TRBV4-1, the J gene TRBJ2-5; perhaps TRBD1 as D (6 bases). The closer fit of TRBJ2-7 to the DNA end suggests the J call may be wrong. CDR3 length equals 14 residues. Germline V gene sequence: CDR1 MGHRA, CDR2 YSYEKL. The CDR3, as DNA: TGCGCCAGCAGCCAAGGGACAGTATGGTACGAGCAGTACTTC. Amino acids: CASSQGTVWYEQYF.

J is TRBJ2-4 and V is TRBV7-8; D remains ambiguous. CDR1 SGHVS and CDR2 FQNEAQ come from the germline V gene. The CDR3 covers 16 residues. V was shortened by 5 bases and J by 0 bases, with 14 bases between the two germline ends. This CDR3 is CASSPGRLLAKNIQYF. DNA of the CDR3: TGTGCCAGCAGCCCCGGACGGCTTCTAGCCAAAAACATTCAGTACTTC.

The chain recombines TRBV10-3 with TRBJ2-5; 7 bases match TRBD2. CDR1 and CDR2 (germline): ENHRY, SYGVKD. Germline trimming cut 8 bases from V and 2 bases from J; bases unmatched to any gene: 8. The CDR3 contains 14 residues. In DNA, the CDR3 is TGTGCCATCGGGGAATCCGGGGGGCAAGAGACCCAGTACTTC. Its translation is CAIGESGGQETQYF.

This chain joins TRBV11-2 and TRBJ2-2; 10 bases are shared with TRBD1. The CDR3 length is 16 residues. From germline, CDR1 is SGHAT and CDR2 FQNNGV. V was pared by 6 bases and J by 6 bases, with 10 bases of the junction left unmatched. The CDR3 DNA follows: TGTGCCAGCAGGACCGGGACAGGGGATTTAGCCGGGGAGCTGTTTTTT. This translates into CASRTGTGDLAGELFF.

The chain recombines TRBV5-4 with TRBJ1-1; the D gene is possibly TRBD1 (5 bases). The V gene lost 0 bases and the J gene lost 0 bases, with 9 bases spanning the gap. CDR1 and CDR2 (germline): SGHNT, YYREEE (reference sequence). The CDR3 has 15 residues. The chain's CDR3 is CASSLASGLNTEAFF. The DNA for the CDR3 is TGTGCCAGCAGCTTGGCCTCGGGACTGAACACTGAAGCTTTCTTT. Combining the CDR3 with reference TRBV5-4 and TRBJ1-1 gives the whole variable domain ETGVTQSPTHLIKTRGQQVTLRCSSQSGHNTVSWYQQALGQGPQFIFQYYREEENGRGNFPPRFSGLQFPNYSSELNVNALELDDSALYLCASSLASGLNTEAFFGQGTRLTVV.

The chain recombines TRBV21-1 with TRBJ1-2; TRBD1, the D gene given by the table, was not confirmed from the DNA. TRBV21-1 is termed a pseudogene. This CDR3 region has 15 residues. The CDR3 protein is CASSMRDRDNYGYTF. CDR3 nucleotide sequence: TGTGCCAGCAGCATGAGGGACAGGGATAACTATGGCTACACCTTC.

The V and J genes are TRBV5-1 and TRBJ2-3; TRBD1 aligns across 7 bases. V was clipped by 2 bases and J by 1 base; unmatched bases: 4. The CDR3 is made up of 15 amino acids. CDR1 is SGHRS and CDR2 is YFSETQ in the germline V gene. CDR3 DNA: TGCGCCAGCAGCTTTTCAGGGGGACGCACAGATACGCAGTATTTT. Protein: CASSFSGGRTDTQYF.

The chain is built from TRBV2 and TRBJ1-4, with D unclear. This CDR3 contains 17 residues. CDR1 SNHLY and CDR2 FYNNEI come from the germline V gene. Trimming left V 7 bases short and J 9 bases short, with 27 bases between. CDR3 residues: CASTWIGPSLGWQKLFF. In DNA, the CDR3 is TGTGCCAGCACTTGGATTGGACCCTCTCTAGGGTGGCAAAAACTGTTTTTT.

The genes are TRBV5-1 and TRBJ1-1, with D tentatively TRBD1 (5 bases). Germline CDR1 SGHRS, CDR2 YFSETQ. V lost 0 bases and J lost 3, with 18 bases in between. The CDR3 sequence is 17 residues long. As DNA, the CDR3 is TGCGCCAGCAGCTTGGCCTTGGGACTCTCTCGGTACACTGAAGCTTTCTTT. Its protein is CASSLALGLSRYTEAFF.

As concerns this clone: The same CDR3 is also encoded by other DNA sequences in this sample. This rearrangement joins TRBV28 to TRBJ1-2, with D unresolved. From germline, CDR1 is MDHEN and CDR2 SYDVKM. Trimming took 1 base from V and 8 from J, leaving 11 bases between them. The CDR3 runs to 13 residues. The CDR3 DNA follows: TGTGCCAGCAGTTTATCCCGCAGGAGCGGCTACACCTTC. Protein: CASSLSRRSGYTF.

The gene calls are TRBV6-5 and TRBJ2-7, with D possibly TRBD2 on 5 matching bases. V was pared by 5 bases and J by 3 bases, with 17 bases between. This CDR3 contains 15 residues. From germline, CDR1 is MNHEY and CDR2 SVGAGI. For the CDR3, the DNA is TGTGCCAGCAGTCCTCAACCGGGGAACCTCTACGAGCAGTACTTC. It translates to CASSPQPGNLYEQYF.

The chain combines TRBV6-6 with TRBJ1-5; D is ambiguous. The ends were cut back, 7 bases at V and 5 bases at J, with 9 bases in the middle. CDR1 and CDR2 from the germline V gene are MNHNY and SVGAGI (reference sequence). The CDR3 extends over 12 amino acids. The CDR3 sequence: CASTLVDQPQHF. The CDR3 DNA reads as TGTGCCAGCACTCTGGTAGATCAGCCCCAGCATTTT.

The count of this clone is one. This chain links TRBV7-2 with TRBJ2-3; no clear D. The CDR3 contains 16 residues. Trimming left V 0 bases short and J 1 base short, with 11 bases between. Looked up from germline, CDR1 is SGHTA and CDR2 is FQGNSA. The CDR3 bases are TGTGCCAGCAGCTTAGCTGGTTCTGTACGCACAGATACGCAGTATTTT. Translation: CASSLAGSVRTDTQYF.